This T cell receptor beta chain came from a study of post-analysis software for immune sequencing data. Carried by the TCR beta cDNA libraries were unique molecular identifiers. TCRdb re-called the PCR reads with MiXCR, one entry per CDR3 protein. The sample consists of roughly 570,000 distinct CDR3 sequences, around a third of them appearing once. Germline V lookup: CDR1 DFQATT, CDR2 SNEGSKA (reference sequence). V gave up 3 bases and J gave up 5 bases, with 11 bases separating them. This CDR3 comprises 13 residues. The study's findings and limits: The F measure placed samples prepared in the same batch into strongly shared clusters. Higher frequency in patients than in controls was seen for roughly five TRBV segments, with TRBV5-6, TRBV5-1 and TRBV20-1 among them.

This clonotype turned up a few times. What it binds is unknown. Sequenced material: blood. The J gene is TRBJ2-1, the V gene TRBV20-1; no clear D gene. The TCR was taken from a girl between 2 and 17 years old with multiple sclerosis. Here the CDR3 DNA reads TGCAGTGCTAGTCTCCACGCCGACAATGAGCAGTTCTTC. Translating gives CSASLHADNEQFF.